A single sample gave rise to the 31 T cell receptor beta chains below, sequenced in a study of shared clonotypes between healthy human individuals. Profiling relied on immunoSEQ multiplex PCR, and the TCRdb table lists in-frame clones only, not all of them. The sample holds some 1 million clones, about 75% seen once. The specimen sequenced was memory CD4+ T cells sorted from blood. Indicated subset: CD45RA-negative fraction. The receptors stem from a man aged 18 to 29 in good health.

A note on this clone: Additional DNA sequences in this sample encode the identical CDR3. The chain has TRBV4-1 and TRBJ2-7; 10 bases are shared with TRBD2. The V segment lost 0 bases and the J segment 4 bases; nucleotides outside the gene matches: 6. The CDR3 covers 16 residues. Looked up from germline, CDR1 is MGHRA and CDR2 is YSYEKL. This CDR3 reads CASSQDLSGRSYEQYF. The CDR3 DNA reads as TGCGCCAGCAGCCAAGACCTTAGCGGGAGGTCTTACGAGCAGTACTTC.

This chain uses TRBV5-4 with TRBJ2-4, with 10 nucleotides matching TRBD2. Germline V gene data show CDR1 as SGHNT and CDR2 as YYREEE (reference sequence). V gave up 3 bases and J gave up 7 bases; unmatched junction bases: 13. This CDR3 is built from 17 residues. Written as DNA, the CDR3 is TGTGCCAGCAGCTCGCCCGAATCTAGCGGGAGAGGGAACATTCAGTACTTC. Protein: CASSSPESSGRGNIQYF. Looking up the rest from reference TRBV5-4 and TRBJ2-4 gives the full variable domain: ETGVTQSPTHLIKTRGQQVTLRCSSQSGHNTVSWYQQALGQGPQFIFQYYREEENGRGNFPPRFSGLQFPNYSSELNVNALELDDSALYLCASSSPESSGRGNIQYFGAGTRLSVL.

V usage is TRBV14 and J usage is TRBJ2-7; TRBD1 matches 7 bases. J was trimmed by 2 bases and V by 1 base; bases with no gene match: 5. The CDR3 extends over 15 amino acids. Germline V gives CDR1 SGHDN, CDR2 FVKESK. CDR3 bases: TGTGCCAGCAGCCAAGCAACAGGGGTCGCCTACGAGCAGTACTTC. It is translated as CASSQATGVAYEQYF.

There are a few counts of this clone. The chain is built from TRBV6-4 and TRBJ1-6, with TRBD1 as a possible D gene (6 bases). Germline V gene lookup returns CDR1 MRHNA and CDR2 SNTAGT. This CDR3 has 15 residues. Trimming cost V 9 bases and J 7 bases, with 19 bases left between them. DNA of the CDR3: TGTGCCAGTACCGACAACCCAGGGGCCAATTCACCCCTCCACTTT. It codes for CASTDNPGANSPLHF.

The chain joins TRBV7-2 to TRBJ1-1; TRBD1 is a possible D gene (6 bases). From germline, CDR1 is SGHTA and CDR2 FQGNSA. The CDR3 is 16 residues long. V lost 5 bases and J lost 5, with 21 bases in between. The chain's CDR3 is CASSDLGGGRGTEAFF. The CDR3 bases are TGTGCCAGCAGCGATTTAGGAGGGGGGAGGGGGACTGAAGCTTTCTTT.

This clone was detected a few times. The V call is TRBV14, the J call TRBJ2-7; possible D gene TRBD1, 5 bases. CDR1 is SGHDN, CDR2 FVKESK, per germline. The CDR3 runs to 17 residues. V was pared by 1 base and J by 2 bases, with 18 bases between. CDR3 nucleotides: TGTGCCAGCAGCCAAGGTTCCGGCAGGGCTCCCGCCTACGAGCAGTACTTC. Protein: CASSQGSGRAPAYEQYF.

The chain links TRBV6-1 to TRBJ1-3, with D possibly TRBD1 on 6 matching bases. Germline CDR1 and CDR2: MNHNS and SASEGT. With 10 bases removed from V and 0 bases from J, the gap between germline ends came to 13 bases. This CDR3 is built from 14 residues. The CDR3 here is CATNTGTSGNTIYF. The CDR3 nucleotides are TGTGCCACCAACACAGGGACCTCTGGAAACACCATATATTTT.

About this clone: Other DNA sequences in the same sample also yield this CDR3. The J gene is TRBJ1-3, the V gene TRBV7-2, with no clear D. CDR1 SGHTA and CDR2 FQGNSA come from the germline V gene. This CDR3 has 11 amino acids. V was trimmed by 5 bases and J by 4 bases, leaving 3 bases between them. The CDR3 spells CASSLGNTIYF. The CDR3 bases are TGTGCCAGCAGCCTCGGAAACACCATATATTTT.

The chain has TRBV6-6 and TRBJ1-5, with D unresolved. Germline values: CDR1 MNHNY, CDR2 SVGAGI (reference sequence). V was cut by 1 base and J by 6 bases, with 4 bases left in between. The CDR3 sequence is 12 residues long. The CDR3 is CASSYFVQPQHF. In DNA form, the CDR3 reads TGTGCCAGCAGTTACTTTGTTCAGCCCCAGCATTTT.

V is TRBV5-6 and J is TRBJ2-3; 7 nucleotides agree with TRBD2. CDR3 length equals 14 residues. With V trimmed by 6 bases and J by 0 bases, 4 bases remained unmatched. Per the germline V gene, CDR1 is SGHDT and CDR2 is YYEEEE. The CDR3: CASTSAGSTDTQYF. The CDR3 coding sequence is TGTGCCAGCACCTCAGCGGGGAGCACAGATACGCAGTATTTT.

V gene TRBV27 combines with J gene TRBJ2-2; 8 bases fit TRBD2. The ends lost 3 bases at V and 4 bases at J; junction bases unmatched: 10. CDR1 is MNHEY, CDR2 SMNVEV, per germline (reference sequence). CDR3 length: 17 residues. CDR3 in amino acids: CASSLGLGLAGTGELFF. CDR3 nucleotides: TGTGCCAGCAGTTTGGGGTTGGGGCTAGCGGGCACCGGGGAGCTGTTTTTT.

This rearrangement joins TRBV5-4 to TRBJ1-2; no reliable D call. Trimming stripped 0 bases from V and 0 bases from J, with 6 bases between. Germline CDR1 reads SGHNT; CDR2 reads YYREEE (reference sequence). This CDR3 is built from 14 residues. The CDR3 region has the DNA TGTGCCAGCAGCTTGGGTTCGACTAACTATGGCTACACCTTC. Amino acids: CASSLGSTNYGYTF. Using reference TRBV5-4 and TRBJ1-2 for the parts outside the CDR3, the full variable domain is ETGVTQSPTHLIKTRGQQVTLRCSSQSGHNTVSWYQQALGQGPQFIFQYYREEENGRGNFPPRFSGLQFPNYSSELNVNALELDDSALYLCASSLGSTNYGYTFGSGTRLTVV.

The sample holds a few counts of this clone. This chain uses TRBV19 with TRBJ1-1, with D tentatively TRBD1 (5 bases). Germline loops: CDR1 LNHDA, CDR2 SQIVND (reference sequence). Trimming cost V 5 bases and J 1 base, with 11 bases left between them. The CDR3 totals 14 residues. The DNA of the CDR3 is TGTGCCAGTAGTCACGGCAGGGAGAACACTGAAGCTTTCTTT. Amino acid sequence: CASSHGRENTEAFF.

Concerning this clone itself: Other DNA variants within this sample encode the same CDR3. This chain joins TRBV10-1 and TRBJ2-7; D is uncertain. The germline CDR1 and CDR2 sequences are WNHNN and SYGVQD (reference sequence). The length of the CDR3 is 11 residues. Trimming cost V 6 bases and J 0 bases, with 3 bases left between them. The CDR3 spells CASSSSYEQYF. DNA for the CDR3: TGCGCCAGCAGCAGCTCCTACGAGCAGTACTTC.

A few counts support this clone. The CDR3 reads CAWSDRGASGNTIYF. The CDR3 DNA follows: TGTGCCTGGAGTGACAGGGGGGCGTCCGGAAACACCATATATTTT. The rearrangement links TRBV30 to TRBJ1-3; 8 nucleotides match TRBD1. The V gene's germline CDR1 is GTSNPN and CDR2 SVGIG (reference sequence). The CDR3 spans 15 residues. The V segment lost 1 base and the J segment 4 bases; nucleotides outside the gene matches: 6.

This clone showed up just a few times. V usage is TRBV7-9 and J usage is TRBJ2-5; D is uncertain. This CDR3 has 13 amino acids. Germline assignment: CDR1 SEHNR and CDR2 FQNEAQ (reference sequence). The V and J ends lost 1 base and 5 bases respectively, with 8 bases between them. The CDR3 nucleotides are TGTGCCAGCAGCTTAGGGCAGTGGGAGACCCAGTACTTC. This codes for CASSLGQWETQYF.

This clone has only a few counts. The chain couples TRBV29-1 to TRBJ2-3; perhaps TRBD2 as D (6 bases). Between the trimmed V and J ends, which lost 7 bases and 2 bases, there was a span of 16 bases. This CDR3 is built from 14 residues. Germline-derived CDR1 and CDR2 are SQVTM and ANQGSEA. As DNA, the CDR3 is TGCAGCGCCAGGGACTTTTCGCACACAGATACGCAGTATTTT. Protein: CSARDFSHTDTQYF.

This chain connects TRBV4-3 to TRBJ2-3, with 9 positions matching TRBD2. CDR1 and CDR2 (germline): LGHNA, YSLEER. This CDR3 comprises 17 residues. V lost 0 bases and J lost 2; bases outside the gene matches: 6. CDR3 DNA: TGCGCCAGCAGCCAAGATCGACCTAGCGGGACCACAGATACGCAGTATTTT. This codes for CASSQDRPSGTTDTQYF.

Regarding this clone: The sample contains more than one DNA sequence encoding this CDR3. J is TRBJ1-3 and V is TRBV6-1; D is unclear. Germline V gene data show CDR1 as MNHNS and CDR2 as SASEGT. The CDR3 consists of 15 residues. V was cut by 1 base and J by 0 bases, with 7 bases left in between. Here the CDR3 reads CASSEGASSGNTIYF. CDR3 coding DNA: TGTGCCAGCAGTGAAGGGGCAAGCTCTGGAAACACCATATATTTT.

This chain links TRBV18 with TRBJ1-2; D is undetermined. Germline V gene data show CDR1 as KGHSH and CDR2 as LQKENI. The V gene lost 2 bases and the J gene lost 5 bases, with 18 bases spanning the gap. The CDR3 consists of 16 residues. The DNA for the CDR3 is TGTGCCAGCTCACCATTTCAAGCCGACGGAGGGTATGGCTACACCTTC. It translates to CASSPFQADGGYGYTF.

The chain has TRBV5-4 and TRBJ2-1; 11 nucleotides match TRBD2. This CDR3 region has 16 residues. Germline V lookup: CDR1 SGHNT, CDR2 YYREEE (reference sequence). Trimming took 4 bases from V and 3 from J; bases not matched to a gene: 6. The CDR3 sequence is CASSPPSGGNYNEQFF. The CDR3 DNA reads TGTGCCAGCAGCCCTCCTAGCGGGGGGAACTACAATGAGCAGTTCTTC.

This sequence joins TRBV18 and TRBJ2-5; the match to TRBD2 covers 12 bases. Germline loops: CDR1 KGHSH, CDR2 LQKENI. This CDR3 has 16 amino acids. V gave up 1 base and J gave up 5 bases; unmatched junction bases: 5. The CDR3 nucleotides read TGTGCCAGCTCACCACGGCTAGCGGGGGGGAAGGAGACCCAGTACTTC. It encodes CASSPRLAGGKETQYF.

The rearrangement joins TRBV5-1 to TRBJ2-4; D might be TRBD2 (6 bases). With 3 bases removed from V and 5 bases from J, the gap between germline ends came to 18 bases. The CDR3 extends over 16 amino acids. CDR1 is SGHRS, CDR2 YFSETQ, per germline. Here the CDR3 DNA reads TGCGCCAGCAGCTCGGGCGGACTCGCGGGACAAAACATTCAGTACTTC. Amino acids: CASSSGGLAGQNIQYF.

The count of this clone is one. CDR3 sequence (DNA): TGTGCCAGCTCACCACGTTCTACCAGCTCCTACAATGAGCAGTTCTTC. Translated, it gives CASSPRSTSSYNEQFF. J is TRBJ2-1 and V is TRBV18; D uncertain. CDR1 KGHSH and CDR2 LQKENI come from the germline V gene. The CDR3 sequence is 16 residues long. V dropped 1 base and J dropped 0 bases, with 10 bases sitting between them.

The chain couples TRBV28 to TRBJ1-5; the match to TRBD1 covers 9 bases. V shed 4 bases, J shed 6 bases, and the junction held 13 bases outside the gene matches. Per the germline V gene, CDR1 is MDHEN and CDR2 is SYDVKM. The CDR3 is made up of 17 amino acids. The CDR3 DNA follows: TGTGCCAGCAGTTCAGGACAGGGGACCTTTTTGGGTCAGCCCCAGCATTTT. The encoded protein is CASSSGQGTFLGQPQHF.

The J gene is TRBJ2-5, the V gene TRBV7-9; D is unclear. CDR1 SEHNR and CDR2 FQNEAQ come from the germline V gene (reference sequence). CDR3 length: 18 residues. The V gene lost 2 bases and the J gene lost 0 bases, with 19 bases spanning the gap. CDR3 protein: CASSLNWFTGSNQETQYF. For the CDR3, the DNA is TGTGCCAGCAGCTTAAATTGGTTCACGGGCAGCAACCAAGAGACCCAGTACTTC.

The sample holds one count of this clone. The rearrangement uses TRBV28 and TRBJ1-2, with D uncertain. From germline, CDR1 is MDHEN and CDR2 SYDVKM. This CDR3 has 13 residues. V was trimmed by 8 bases and J by 2 bases, leaving 12 bases between them. The CDR3 region is CASGQTGNYGYTF. CDR3 bases: TGTGCCAGCGGGCAAACTGGGAACTATGGCTACACCTTC.

The CDR3 DNA sequence: TGTGCCAGCAGCTTAGGTAGTGGTGTTCTGACTTTCTTT. It specifies CASSLGSGVLTFF. The chain couples TRBV11-2 to TRBJ1-1; no reliable D call. V lost 1 base and J 12 bases, leaving 15 bases between the germline ends. This CDR3 is built from 13 residues. Germline values: CDR1 SGHAT, CDR2 FQNNGV.

This chain uses TRBV7-6 with TRBJ2-7, with 10 positions matching TRBD1. The V gene's germline CDR1 is SGHVS and CDR2 FNYEAQ. With V trimmed by 5 bases and J by 3 bases, 7 bases remained unmatched. The length of the CDR3 is 15 residues. The CDR3: CASSVGQGRGYEQYF. CDR3 DNA: TGTGCCAGCAGCGTGGGACAGGGGAGAGGCTACGAGCAGTACTTC. Supplemented by reference TRBV7-6 and TRBJ2-7, the full variable domain reads GAGVSQSPRYKVTKRGQDVALRCDPISGHVSLYWYRQALGQGPEFLTYFNYEAQQDKSGLPNDRFSAERPEGSISTLTIQRTEQRDSAMYRCASSVGQGRGYEQYFGPGTRLTVT.

J is TRBJ2-5 and V is TRBV5-4; 10 nucleotides align to TRBD2. CDR1 SGHNT and CDR2 YYREEE come from the germline V gene (reference sequence). With V trimmed by 4 bases and J by 2 bases, 8 bases remained unmatched. The CDR3 has 16 amino acids. The CDR3 reads CASSQSSGGRQETQYF. The CDR3 coding sequence is TGTGCCAGCAGCCAATCTAGCGGGGGCCGTCAAGAGACCCAGTACTTC.

The chain employs TRBV9 and TRBJ2-5, with 9 bases lining up with TRBD2. Per the germline V gene, CDR1 is SGDLS and CDR2 is YYNGEE. The CDR3 has 17 amino acids. Trimming cost V 0 bases and J 3 bases; bases outside gene matches: 9. CDR3 sequence: CASSVVNRTSVKETQYF. As DNA, the CDR3 is TGTGCCAGCAGCGTAGTGAATCGGACTAGCGTTAAAGAGACCCAGTACTTC.